This T cell receptor (beta chain) was obtained from a study of PD-1 blockade in classical Hodgkin lymphoma. Specified time point: cycle 4 day 1 (C4D1), after less than seven weeks of nivolumab. The patients all showed relapse after autologous stem cell transplantation, while their brentuximab vedotin exposure varied. The repertoire was sequenced with immunoSEQ multiplex PCR; TCRdb's copy has only in-frame clones and lacks some. Altogether about 89,000 clones are present, 90% being singletons, with the ten largest covering 2.5% to 3.5%. The CDR3 consists of 15 residues. V lost 2 bases and J lost 1, with 13 bases in between. Per the germline V gene, CDR1 is SGDLS and CDR2 is YYNGEE.

The receptor's source is a human donor with classical Hodgkin lymphoma. This chain links TRBV9 with TRBJ2-7; weak D call: TRBD2 (6 bases). The input for sequencing was peripheral blood mononuclear cells (PBMCs), taken before the fourth cycle of nivolumab. DNA for the CDR3: TGTGCCAGCAGCGTTGGCGGGGTCTTATCCTACGAGCAGTACTTC. Amino acids: CASSVGGVLSYEQYF.